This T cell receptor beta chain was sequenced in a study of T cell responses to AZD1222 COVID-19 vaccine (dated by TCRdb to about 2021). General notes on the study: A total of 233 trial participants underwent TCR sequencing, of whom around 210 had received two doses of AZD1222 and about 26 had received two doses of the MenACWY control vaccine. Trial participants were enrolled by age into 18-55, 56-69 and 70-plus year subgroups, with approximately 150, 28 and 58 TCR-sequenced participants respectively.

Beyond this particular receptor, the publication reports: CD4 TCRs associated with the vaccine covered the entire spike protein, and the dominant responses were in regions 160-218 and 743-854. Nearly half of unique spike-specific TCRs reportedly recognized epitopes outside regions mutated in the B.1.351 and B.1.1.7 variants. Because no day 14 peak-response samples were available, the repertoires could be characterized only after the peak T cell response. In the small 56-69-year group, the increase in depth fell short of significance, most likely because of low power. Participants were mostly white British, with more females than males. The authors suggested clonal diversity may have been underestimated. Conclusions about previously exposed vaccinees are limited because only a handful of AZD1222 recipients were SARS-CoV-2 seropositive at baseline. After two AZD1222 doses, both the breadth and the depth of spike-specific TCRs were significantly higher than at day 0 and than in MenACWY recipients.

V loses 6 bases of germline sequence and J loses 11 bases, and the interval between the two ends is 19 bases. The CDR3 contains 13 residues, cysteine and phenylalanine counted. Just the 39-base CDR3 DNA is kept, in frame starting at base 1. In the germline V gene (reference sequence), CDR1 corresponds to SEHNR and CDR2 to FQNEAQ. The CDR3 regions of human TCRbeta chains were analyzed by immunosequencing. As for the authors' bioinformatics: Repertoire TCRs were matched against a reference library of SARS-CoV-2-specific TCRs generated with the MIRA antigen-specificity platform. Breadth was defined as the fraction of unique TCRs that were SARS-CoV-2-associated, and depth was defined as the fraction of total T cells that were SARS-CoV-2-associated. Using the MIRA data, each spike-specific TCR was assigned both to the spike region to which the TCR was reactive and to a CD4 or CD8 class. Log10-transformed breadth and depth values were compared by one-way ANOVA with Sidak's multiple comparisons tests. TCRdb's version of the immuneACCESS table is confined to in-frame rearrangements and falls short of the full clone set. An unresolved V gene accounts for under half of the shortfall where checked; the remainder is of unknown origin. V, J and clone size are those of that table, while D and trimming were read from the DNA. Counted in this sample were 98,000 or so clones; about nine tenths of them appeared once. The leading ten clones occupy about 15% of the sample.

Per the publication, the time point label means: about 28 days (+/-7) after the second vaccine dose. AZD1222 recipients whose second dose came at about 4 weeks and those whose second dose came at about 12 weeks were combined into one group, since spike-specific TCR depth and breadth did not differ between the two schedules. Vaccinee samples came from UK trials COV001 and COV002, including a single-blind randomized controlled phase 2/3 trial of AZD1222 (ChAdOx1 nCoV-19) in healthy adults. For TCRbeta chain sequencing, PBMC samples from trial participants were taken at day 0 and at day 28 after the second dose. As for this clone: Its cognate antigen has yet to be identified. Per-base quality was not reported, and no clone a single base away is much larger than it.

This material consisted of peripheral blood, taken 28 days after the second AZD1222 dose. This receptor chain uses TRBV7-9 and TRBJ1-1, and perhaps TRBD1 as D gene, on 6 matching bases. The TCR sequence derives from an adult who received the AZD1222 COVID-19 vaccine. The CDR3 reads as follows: CASSPSGRGMAFF. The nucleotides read TGTGCCAGCAGTCCCTCCGGCAGGGGAATGGCTTTCTTT.